Presented here are 16 T cell receptor beta chains from one specimen sequenced in a study of T cell repertoires in cytomegalovirus infection. Their recognized antigens are unknown. TCRdb recomputed calls from the reads with MiXCR, one row per CDR3 protein. This sample carries 110,000 or so distinct CDR3 sequences, roughly 30% of them seen once, and the ten largest clones take about 81%. The source was CD8+ T cells from cultured PBMCs, collected from culture after CMV antigen stimulation. These TCRs come from a human donor in good health (CMV status not recorded). Some clones in this sample may be carry-over from other donors' samples.

This clonotype was seen only a few times. The chain is built from TRBV7-8 and TRBJ2-7, with D possibly being TRBD1 (6 bases). Germline CDR1 and CDR2: SGHVS and FQNEAQ. V was shortened by 6 bases and J by 3 bases, with 18 bases between the two germline ends. The CDR3 consists of 15 residues. This CDR3 reads CASSSGWGRIYEQYF. CDR3 coding DNA: TGTGCCAGCAGTTCCGGCTGGGGGCGAATCTACGAGCAGTACTTC.

The chain employs TRBV5-6 and TRBJ1-2; D not certain. CDR3 length: 12 amino acids. Germline lookup yields CDR1 SGHDT and CDR2 YYEEEE. Trimming took off 1 base at V and 7 bases at J, with 8 bases between the two ends. The CDR3 bases are TGTGCCAGCAGCTTGTCCAATGGTGGCTACACCTTC. Protein: CASSLSNGGYTF.

The chain uses TRBV19 and TRBJ2-3; TRBD2 aligns across 8 bases. J lost 2 bases, V lost 4 bases, and 5 bases had no gene match. Looked up from germline, CDR1 is LNHDA and CDR2 is SQIVND (reference sequence). This CDR3 region has 15 residues. In DNA, the CDR3 is TGTGCCAGTAGTACCAGCGGGGGTAACACAGATACGCAGTATTTT. As protein: CASSTSGGNTDTQYF.

This clonotype has a handful of counts. This sequence joins TRBV12-3 or TRBV12-4 and TRBJ2-7; 11 bases map to TRBD2. The CDR3 runs to 14 residues. V was clipped by 8 bases and J by 4 bases; unmatched bases: 7. CDR3 residues: CASHRLAGPYEQYF. CDR3 nucleotide sequence: TGTGCCAGCCATCGACTAGCGGGGCCTTACGAGCAGTACTTC.

The sample holds a few counts of this clonotype. This chain links TRBV7-6 with TRBJ1-1; D is undetermined. The CDR3 extends over 14 amino acids. CDR1 and CDR2 from the germline V gene are SGHVS and FNYEAQ. Between the trimmed V and J ends, which lost 5 bases and 1 base, there was a span of 11 bases. The CDR3 region is CASSPRQPNTEAFF. The DNA for the CDR3 is TGTGCCAGCAGCCCGCGTCAACCGAACACTGAAGCTTTCTTT. Complete variable domain (other parts from reference TRBV7-6 and TRBJ1-1): GAGVSQSPRYKVTKRGQDVALRCDPISGHVSLYWYRQALGQGPEFLTYFNYEAQQDKSGLPNDRFSAERPEGSISTLTIQRTEQRDSAMYRCASSPRQPNTEAFFGQGTRLTVV.

There are a few counts of this clonotype. The chain joins TRBV7-8 to TRBJ1-1, with D unresolved. CDR1 is SGHVS and CDR2 is FQNEAQ in the germline V gene. CDR3 size: 15 residues. Between the trimmed V and J ends, which lost 1 base and 7 bases, there was a span of 16 bases. The CDR3, as DNA: TGTGCCAGCAGCTTAGAAGCGGGAGTTTACGATGAAGCTTTCTTT. Its protein product is CASSLEAGVYDEAFF.

This clonotype was detected only once. Since no conserved phenylalanine or tryptophan closes the CDR3, a read error is the likely cause. This sequence joins TRBV7-2 and TRBJ2-7; D unclear. This CDR3 is 11 amino acids long. The V end was cut by 3 bases, the J end by 0 bases, with 0 bases between. Germline values: CDR1 SGHTA, CDR2 FQGNSA. The CDR3 protein is CASSFSYEQYL. The CDR3 coding sequence is TGTGCCAGCAGCTTCTCCTACGAGCAGTACTTA.

The V gene is TRBV24-1, the J gene TRBJ2-2; 12 positions agree with TRBD1. The CDR3 covers 19 residues. Germline V CDR1 and CDR2: KGHDR, SFDVKD. After removal of 5 bases from V and 3 bases from J, the junction contained 12 bases not matched to a gene. The CDR3 loop reads CATSAPGQGAHVHTGELFF. The CDR3 DNA follows: TGTGCCACCAGTGCTCCGGGACAGGGGGCTCACGTACACACCGGGGAGCTGTTTTTT.

This clonotype appeared many times. The chain has TRBV5-6 and TRBJ2-2, with 12 bases fitting TRBD2. V shed 7 bases, J shed 6 bases, and the junction held 4 bases outside the gene matches. The CDR3 is made up of 14 amino acids. Germline V gene lookup returns CDR1 SGHDT and CDR2 YYEEEE. In DNA form, the CDR3 reads TGTGCCAGCCATCTAGCGGGGGGGCCCGGGGAGCTGTTTTTT. Encoded protein: CASHLAGGPGELFF.

This clonotype was picked up a small number of times. The chain employs TRBV6-5 and TRBJ1-1; D remains unclear. The V end was cut by 4 bases, the J end by 4 bases, with 10 bases between. The CDR3 loop spans 13 amino acids. Germline assignment: CDR1 MNHEY and CDR2 SVGAGI. The CDR3 sequence: CASSSLHGTEAFF. Written as DNA, the CDR3 is TGTGCCAGCAGTTCGTTACATGGCACTGAAGCTTTCTTT.

This rearrangement joins TRBV20-1 to TRBJ1-1; no clear D gene. This CDR3 has 15 residues. The germline V and J ends were trimmed by 1 base and 0 bases, with 12 bases remaining between them. Germline assignment: CDR1 DFQATT and CDR2 SNEGSKA (reference sequence). For the CDR3, the DNA is TGCAGTGCTAGAGGGAGGGAGGGATTGAACACTGAAGCTTTCTTT. As protein: CSARGREGLNTEAFF.

This clonotype was picked up many times. V usage is TRBV2 and J usage is TRBJ2-1; 10 bases align to TRBD2. V lost 6 bases and J lost 2; bases outside the gene matches: 4. This CDR3 is built from 15 residues. CDR1 is SNHLY, CDR2 FYNNEI, per germline. DNA for the CDR3: TGTGCCAGCAGGAGCGGGGGGGCGACCTACAATGAGCAGTTCTTC. Translated, it gives CASRSGGATYNEQFF. Drawing the rest from reference TRBV2 and TRBJ2-1, the complete variable domain is EPEVTQTPSHQVTQMGQEVILRCVPISNHLYFYWYRQILGQKVEFLVSFYNNEISEKSEIFDDQFSVERPDGSNFTLKIRSTKLEDSAMYFCASRSGGATYNEQFFGPGTRLTVL.

This clonotype has only a few counts. The chain couples TRBV4-1 to TRBJ2-7; no reliable D call. Germline CDR1 is MGHRA and CDR2 is YSYEKL. V lost 0 bases, J lost 3 bases, and 9 bases lay in between. CDR3 length: 14 residues. DNA of the CDR3: TGCGCCAGCAGCCAAGATCCGGGTATCTACGAGCAGTACTTC. This encodes CASSQDPGIYEQYF.

This clonotype occurred a few times. The V gene is TRBV6-1, the J gene TRBJ1-2; D not certain. From germline, CDR1 is MNHNS and CDR2 SASEGT. The V gene lost 0 bases and the J gene lost 7 bases, with 15 bases spanning the gap. The CDR3 extends over 15 amino acids. The CDR3 DNA sequence: TGTGCCAGCAGTGAAGCAGACGGGTTAGAAGCTGGCTACACCTTC. Its protein product is CASSEADGLEAGYTF.

This clonotype came up many times. The chain combines TRBV6-1 with TRBJ2-1, with TRBD1 matching 8 bases. The V gene's germline CDR1 is MNHNS and CDR2 SASEGT. After removal of 8 bases from V and 8 bases from J, the junction contained 8 bases not matched to a gene. This CDR3 is 13 amino acids long. Here the CDR3 reads CASGGQESDEQFF. The CDR3 nucleotides are TGTGCCAGCGGGGGACAGGAATCTGATGAGCAGTTCTTC.

The chain uses TRBV10-3 and TRBJ2-7; D is possibly TRBD1 (5 bases). The germline gives CDR1 ENHRY, CDR2 SYGVKD. There are 13 residues in the CDR3. V was shortened by 2 bases and J by 1 base, with 6 bases between the two germline ends. The CDR3 loop is CAISEQGSYEQYF. The CDR3 DNA follows: TGTGCCATCAGTGAGCAGGGTTCCTACGAGCAGTACTTC.